This T cell receptor (beta chain) derives from a study of cytomegalovirus exposure and HLA in healthy donors (dated by TCRdb to 2016 to 2017). Regarding the research as a whole: An earlier analysis of several hundred of the donors reported approximately 300 Gb of sequence data and more than 90 million unique TCR beta sequences from about 179 million T cells. An early release that covered 640 HLA-typed donors contained approximately 300 gigabases of sequencing data and 75 million to 100 million unique TCR sequences. Of the roughly 400 genotyped donors, 75% to 85% were placed in the genetic ancestry cluster associated with self-reported Caucasian donors. The study aimed to test whether signatures of past pathogen exposure could be identified by cataloging public T cell receptors. The T cell repertoires of 700 or so subjects were profiled by immunosequencing and related to cytomegalovirus serostatus. Besides the first cohort of 550 to 750 subjects, a separate validation cohort made up of 90 to 150 different subjects was used. The study combined high-throughput TCR immunosequencing, statistical association of individual TCRs with disease status, and machine learning to predict cytomegalovirus infection status. To study patterns of TCR occurrence, a later analysis re-analyzed previously published TCR beta repertoires from under 750 donors and added high-resolution HLA genotyping. Rather than drawing on any new phenotypic data, the later analysis identified candidate immune exposures from TCR beta sequences and the way those sequences occurred across donors. An earlier analysis of around 580 of the donors used high-throughput TCR beta sequencing to judge whether each TCR beta V gene segment behaved as functional or pseudogenic. Alongside the repertoire data, information on donor age, sex, ethnicity and CMV serostatus was compiled. A later genetic analysis used genome-wide SNP genotypes for 398 of the 666 donors, treating that subset as a discovery cohort. All discovery cohort repertoires had been generated on a single sequencing platform. HLA typing covered class I and class II loci at four-digit resolution. The number of typed donors differed by locus: 629-630 for A, B, C, DRB1 and DQB1; 500 to 550 for DQA1; 606 for DPA1; and around 450 for DPB1. Because of strong linkage in the cohort, roughly five DR-DQ haplotypes were treated as single units for association and clustering. Among about 360 genotyped donors of the cohort, an average of around 240,000 unique TCR beta nucleotide sequences were sequenced per donor, roughly 20% of them non-productive. The research as a whole found: The sequencing pipeline was judged likely to have produced a cluster of highly shared sequence variants as a technical artifact. Because HLA typing was missing for some donors at each locus, association tests included only the typed subset. In a later analysis, HLA-associated TCR beta chains were found to be more clonally expanded and to have lower generation probabilities than equally common non-associated chains. The presence/absence analyses assumed that sequencing depth was roughly uniform across donors, and that assumption may not be true. Over 15 rarely observed V segments, including chromosome 9 orphons, were excluded from the earlier analysis of a few hundred of the donors because counts were too low. Three of the identified cytomegalovirus-associated TCR beta chains were confirmed in vitro to be specific for cytomegalovirus antigens. A later analysis associated about 16,000 TCR beta sequences with specific HLA alleles at a false discovery rate of 0.05. A later analysis found that TCR association rates varied across HLA loci, with DRB1 alleles showing the most associated TCRs and HLA-C alleles the fewest. Several of the top co-occurrence clusters appeared to be linked to parvovirus B19, influenza, CMV and Epstein-Barr virus, according to a later analysis. Most TCR sequences were observed very rarely across donors, whereas some public TCRs were present in many individuals. A later genetic analysis associated a missense DCLRE1C variant with V-gene and J-gene trimming of TCR beta chains, and an independent cohort replicated the association. According to a later genetic analysis, donors in an Asian-associated ancestry cluster had fewer N-insertions in productive TCRs than the roughly 700-donor mean. A later analysis found that most CMV-associated TCR beta chains appeared HLA-restricted, with HLA associations seemingly driven largely by CMV exposure. CMV serostatus was the only immune exposure information available for the cohort. The cohort was sequenced for TCR beta chains only, and without alpha or paired-chain data the features that could be detected were limited. Assigning TCR associations to individual alleles was difficult when HLA alleles, especially DR and DQ, strongly co-occurred. Correlated functional status among segregating V segments might reflect linkage disequilibrium, but an unknown experimental factor could not be ruled out. In the study, around 150 TCR beta chains were listed as associated with cytomegalovirus. According to the authors, the approach could potentially be generalized to other disease states and immunological phenotypes. Some IMGT-functional V segments, including TRBV6-2 and TRBV6-3, could not be distinguished by the 87-base-pair reads and were therefore excluded. Cytomegalovirus status was reported to be diagnosed by the classifier with high specificity and sensitivity in both the original and validation cohorts. An earlier analysis of some 560 of the donors showed that most TCR beta V segments appeared in productive rearrangements either about 90% or about 30% of the time, which broadly matched IMGT annotations. A further reported finding was that TCR beta sequences accurately predicted the HLA-A and HLA-B alleles for most subjects in the first cohort.

The cohort consisted of more than 650 healthy bone marrow donors. At the time of sampling, all cohort members were nominally healthy, though unrecorded immune exposures were likely present. The donor tested CMV seropositive, placing the donor among the 310 or so seropositive members of the cohort. A peripheral blood sample was collected from each donor, and TCR beta sequencing was performed on peripheral blood mononuclear cells. The Qiagen DNeasy Blood Extraction Kit was used to extract genomic DNA from the blood cell samples. To prepare the library, the immunoSEQ multiplex PCR assay was applied. For the multiplex PCR, a mixture combining 60 forward primers for TCR Vbeta segments and 13 reverse primers for TCR Jbeta segments was used. Amplification of the CDR3 region of rearranged TCR beta genes was performed with a multiplex PCR assay on genomic DNA. On the Illumina HiSeq System, the amplified TCR beta libraries were sequenced as 87-base-pair reads. In the original analysis: A later analysis tallied about 77 million unique TCR beta chains across the 700 or so repertoires, and some 10 million of those chains were shared by two or more donors. Raw reads were error-corrected and collapsed into unique sequences with a nearest-neighbor algorithm that merged closely related sequences to remove PCR and sequencing errors. V, D and J gene segments were assigned by aligning CDR3 sequences to IMGT reference sequences. Each retained sequence needed at least a six-nucleotide match to both a V gene segment and a J gene segment. Rearrangements were called productive when the CDR3 lacked stop codons and stayed in frame with V and J; all others were non-productive. CDR3 was defined according to IMGT convention as the region running from the second conserved V-encoded cysteine to the conserved J-encoded phenylalanine. In an earlier analysis of more than 550 of the donors, sequences lacking an unambiguous match to a single V gene segment were excluded. An earlier analysis of 587 of the donors classified V segments as functional when productive rearrangements were above 56.7% and as segregating when the standard deviation between donors was above 5%. A statistical classification framework was built for diagnosing cytomegalovirus status from the catalog of TCR beta chain sequences. In a later analysis, TCR nucleotide sequences were compared against IMGT/GENE-DB human TR gene sequences so that V and J genes could be assigned. The TCRdist pipeline was used in a later analysis to assign CDR3 sequences and most-parsimonious VDJ recombination scenarios. In a later analysis, every TCR beta chain was defined by the combination of its CDR3 amino acid sequence and its V-gene family, and reads without a unique V-gene family were dropped. To address suspected cross-contamination and a sequencing artifact, a later analysis removed under 600 highly shared, low-generation-probability nucleotide sequences. In a later analysis, a clonal expansion index for each public chain was calculated from normalized within-repertoire ranks of inferred template counts. Generation probabilities in a later analysis came from a VDJ recombination model fitted to out-of-frame rearrangements, and those results were checked against IGoR. In a later analysis, TCR-TCR, TCR-HLA and TCR-CMV co-occurrence was scored with hypergeometric tests, and a repertoire-size bias correction was applied to TCR pairs. To estimate false discovery rates, a later analysis permuted the HLA or CMV assignments 20 times. In a later analysis, co-occurring TCRs were grouped using DBSCAN, with TCRdist sequence similarity added in when clustering inside HLA-allele-positive subsets. Repertoires with fewer than 30,000 or more than 120,000 public chains were left out of co-occurrence clustering, as were five repertoires with anomalous nucleotide sharing. TCRdb took over this immuneACCESS table, retaining in-frame rearrangements with V and J assigned. Such tables are incomplete; in checked studies, under half of the missing clones stem from an unresolved V gene, and the remainder is unexplained. V, J and clone size are taken as reported in that table, and D and trimming were inferred from the DNA itself. This sample is represented by 110,000 or so clones; around 77% of them were singletons. The ten largest clones represent 5.4% of the sample.

The CDR3 goes from the cysteine to the phenylalanine over 16 residues. This entry keeps only the CDR3 DNA: 48 bases, framed from base 1. CDR1 LNHDA and CDR2 SQIVND are derived from the germline V gene (reference sequence). V loses 3 bases of germline sequence and J loses 4 bases, and the interval between the two ends is 17 bases. A note on this clone: This receptor's antigen is unknown. Base qualities were left out, and no much larger clone turns up one base away.

The sequence links TRBV19 to TRBJ2-3, with the D gene not confidently named. Material for sequencing was PBMCs. The sequence derives from a woman aged 25 to 39 in good health and CMV-seropositive. The DNA sequence is as follows: TGTGCCAGTAGTATTCTTTCCGAAAGATCGGCAGATACGCAGTATTTT. This yields the protein CASSILSERSADTQYF.